Sequencing of this TCR beta chain was carried out in a study of radiotherapy plus CTLA-4 blockade in lung cancer. Study-level background: Among patients, over 15% showed objective responses, and around 30% had disease control.

V was clipped by 4 bases and J by 7 bases, with 23 bases between them. The germline V gene encodes CDR1 MNHEY and CDR2 SMNVEV (reference sequence). The CDR3 totals 17 residues. Sequencing used immunoSEQ multiplex PCR; TCRdb keeps in-frame clones, though not all of them. The table lists 75,000 to 100,000 clones, roughly 88% of them singletons. In chemo-refractory metastatic non-small-cell lung cancer, patients got ipilimumab CTLA-4 blockade together with focal radiation. The origin of this receptor is a human donor with non-small cell lung cancer that progressed on radiotherapy plus ipilimumab. The chain links TRBV27 to TRBJ1-5; the D gene is possibly TRBD1 (5 bases). Here the sequenced sample was peripheral blood, taken from a patient treated with radiotherapy plus ipilimumab. CDR3 protein: CASSSPAGLRDGQPQHF. In DNA form, the CDR3 reads TGTGCCAGCAGTTCCCCCGCCGGCCTCAGGGACGGGCAGCCCCAGCATTTT.